This TCR beta chain comes out of a study of regulatory T cells in long-lasting Graves disease. Study-level background: Duration of antithyroid drug therapy among newly diagnosed Graves' patients was under 3 months.

Arm-PCR with iRepertoire HTBI primers amplified the CDR3 regions for these TCR beta libraries. Each CDR3 protein is one row after TCRdb ran MiXCR on the multiplex PCR reads. This table holds roughly 500,000 distinct CDR3 sequences, 12% found once. Notes on the study in general: Graves' patients with persistent disease showed TCR diversity lower than patients newly diagnosed.

Time point reported: newly diagnosed GD, antithyroid drugs for less than 3 months. PBMCs provided the RNA from which the TCR library was made. Many counts were recorded for this clonotype. Its target is not known. The sample was also linked to a second study, of T cells in Graves' hyperthyroidism and ophthalmopathy.

Sequenced material: peripheral blood mononuclear cells (PBMCs), taken at new diagnosis, from a patient treated with antithyroid drugs. This TCR was recovered from a woman aged 25 to 45 with Graves disease.

The CDR3 reads CSARGSTGSGMFYEQYF. CDR3 nucleotides: TGCAGTGCTAGAGGGTCGACTGGTAGCGGGATGTTCTACGAGCAGTACTTC. V is TRBV20-1 and J is TRBJ2-7; TRBD2 aligns across 8 bases. The CDR3 covers 17 residues. J lost 3 bases, V lost 1 base, and 14 bases had no gene match. The germline CDR1 and CDR2 sequences are DFQATT and SNEGSKA (reference sequence).